The source of this T cell receptor beta chain is a study of T-cell memory formation after mild COVID-19. Study results and caveats: Day 15 to 85 contracting clones showed balanced CD4/CD8; later expanders leaned CD4+. Pre-infection memory carried some responding clones, suggesting that cross-reactive memory joined.

TCRdb fed the 5' RACE reads into MiXCR, producing one record per CDR3 protein. This sample yields some 49,000 distinct CDR3 sequences, of which 25% to 35% are seen a single time; 40% to 50% belongs to the top ten. There are a few counts of this clonotype. Its specificity is not known. This TCR was recovered from a man between 18 and 29 years old who had mild COVID-19 (a few samples of this study predate the infection). Cell type and time point are not known. The source material was PBMCs or a T cell subset sorted from them (not recorded which).

Here the CDR3 DNA reads TGTGCCAGCAGTTTTTCGCCCCACAGGAAAGATACGCAGTATTTT. Amino acids: CASSFSPHRKDTQYF. The rearrangement joins TRBV28 to TRBJ2-3, with D possibly TRBD1 on 5 matching bases. From germline, CDR1 is MDHEN and CDR2 SYDVKM. The CDR3 extends over 15 amino acids. V was trimmed by 3 bases and J by 5 bases, leaving 15 bases between them.